This entry describes one T cell receptor beta chain. What it binds is unknown. The V and J ends lost 3 bases and 3 bases, in that order; junction bases with no gene match: 8. The germline V gene has CDR1 MDHEN and CDR2 SYDVKM. This CDR3 spans 15 amino acids. TCRdb reprocessed the reads via MiXCR and lists one record per CDR3 protein. Of about 350,000 distinct CDR3 sequences listed, nearly 35% are singletons. The data were obtained in a study of T cell repertoires in cytomegalovirus infection. Across the study: As its CMV epitopes, the study selected recently identified HLA-C-restricted and well-studied HLA-B-restricted targets. Both a matching HLA type and CMV infection were indicated by public TCR beta signatures.

Study-level results: Totalled public TCR beta family frequency picked out people who carried CMV plus the relevant HLA. What dominated the ex vivo response were HLA-C-restricted CMV-specific TCR beta clonotypes.

This sample comprised cultured PBMCs, obtained from culture after CMV antigen stimulation. This TCR derives from a human donor in good health (CMV status not recorded). Some clones in this sample may be carry-over from other donors' samples. The gene calls are TRBV28 and TRBJ2-7, with 7 bases aligning to TRBD1. The CDR3 region has the DNA TGTGCCAGCAGTTTCTTACAGGGGAATCTCTACGAGCAGTACTTC. Translating it yields CASSFLQGNLYEQYF. Full variable domain (outside the CDR3, taken from reference TRBV28 and TRBJ2-7): DVKVTQSSRYLVKRTGEKVFLECVQDMDHENMFWYRQDPGLGLRLIYFSYDVKMKEKGDIPEGYSVSREKKERFSLILESASTNQTSMYLCASSFLQGNLYEQYFGPGTRLTVT.